One and the same sample provided the 17 T cell receptor beta chains below, sequenced in a study of blood T cell repertoires in COVID-19. Clones were read by immunoSEQ multiplex PCR, and TCRdb kept only the in-frame ones, dropping some. The repertoire has under 150,000 clones, about 85% of them found once; the top ten carry roughly 5%. Sequences were obtained from peripheral blood. These receptors were taken from a woman aged 55 to 70 with COVID-19, enrolled during active disease.

The chain carries TRBV11-3 and TRBJ2-1; D may be TRBD1 (5 bases). V lost 2 bases, J lost 2 bases, and 7 bases lay in between. CDR3 length: 14 residues. CDR1 is SGHNT and CDR2 is YENEEA in the germline V gene. The CDR3: CASSLPGPYNEQFF. The CDR3, as DNA: TGTGCCAGCAGCTTACCAGGGCCCTACAATGAGCAGTTCTTC.

The chain is built from TRBV7-6 and TRBJ2-1; tentative D call: TRBD1 (5 bases). Trimming removed 2 bases at V and 3 bases at J, with 11 bases between. The length of the CDR3 is 15 residues. From germline, CDR1 is SGHVS and CDR2 FNYEAQ. The CDR3 DNA reads TGTGCCAGCAGCTTATTCCGGACAAACTACAATGAGCAGTTCTTC. This encodes CASSLFRTNYNEQFF.

The chain links TRBV11-2 to TRBJ1-6, with D possibly TRBD1 on 5 matching bases. V lost 4 bases, J lost 7 bases, and 17 bases lay in between. This CDR3 has 16 residues. Germline V gives CDR1 SGHAT, CDR2 FQNNGV. The CDR3 loop reads CASSSISGGGNSPLHF. As DNA, the CDR3 is TGTGCCAGCAGCTCCATCAGTGGGGGAGGCAATTCACCCCTCCACTTT.

V usage is TRBV7-8 and J usage is TRBJ2-1; D remains ambiguous. V was shortened by 5 bases and J by 8 bases, with 13 bases between the two germline ends. Germline assignment: CDR1 SGHVS and CDR2 FQNEAQ. The CDR3 totals 13 residues. In DNA form, the CDR3 reads TGTGCCAGCAGCCCCGAGAGGTATCATGAGCAGTTCTTC. Its translation is CASSPERYHEQFF.

Only a few counts were recorded for this clone. CDR3 residues: CAWTFGANVLTF. The DNA of the CDR3 is TGTGCCTGGACGTTTGGGGCCAACGTCCTGACTTTC. The chain employs TRBV30 and TRBJ2-6; the D is unclear. This CDR3 has 12 amino acids. Trimming stripped 4 bases from V and 3 bases from J, with 4 bases between. CDR1 GTSNPN and CDR2 SVGIG come from the germline V gene (reference sequence).

The chain links TRBV15 to TRBJ1-5, with D tentatively TRBD1 (5 bases). The V end lost 0 bases, the J end lost 6 bases, and 9 bases lay between the germline ends. Germline V gives CDR1 LNHNV, CDR2 YYDKDF (reference sequence). The CDR3 length is 14 residues. CDR3 sequence: CATSREGVGQPQHF. Here the CDR3 DNA reads TGTGCCACCAGCAGAGAAGGGGTGGGTCAGCCCCAGCATTTT.

V usage is TRBV30 and J usage is TRBJ1-1; no firm D call. Germline V lookup: CDR1 GTSNPN, CDR2 SVGIG (reference sequence). Trimming shortened V by 4 bases and J by 0 bases, and 12 bases separated the two germline ends. The CDR3 runs to 14 residues. The CDR3 protein is CAWNHNHVNTEAFF. CDR3 nucleotide sequence: TGTGCCTGGAACCACAATCATGTGAACACTGAAGCTTTCTTT.

The chain carries TRBV7-2 and TRBJ1-4; D perhaps matches TRBD1 (6 bases). In germline, CDR1 is SGHTA, CDR2 FQGNSA. The CDR3 runs 15 residues. V was trimmed by 5 bases and J by 3 bases, leaving 13 bases between them. CDR3 in amino acids: CASSTHRVANEKLFF. CDR3 sequence (DNA): TGTGCCAGCAGCACCCACAGGGTGGCTAATGAAAAACTGTTTTTT.

This chain joins TRBV3-1 (or the pseudogene TRBV3-2) and TRBJ2-1, with TRBD2 matching 9 bases. J gave up 4 bases and V 0 bases, and 10 bases lay outside the gene matches. The CDR3 loop spans 18 amino acids. Per the germline V gene, CDR1 is LGHDT and CDR2 is YNNKEL (reference sequence). CDR3 sequence (DNA): TGTGCCAGCAGCCAAGACCTAGGCGGGGGGGGTGTGTACAATGAGCAGTTCTTC. Its protein is CASSQDLGGGGVYNEQFF.

This clone has only a few counts. The V gene is TRBV5-1, the J gene TRBJ1-4, with TRBD1 identical over 8 bases. The CDR3 covers 18 residues. CDR1 and CDR2 from the germline V gene are SGHRS and YFSETQ. V was pared by 6 bases and J by 8 bases, with 21 bases of the junction left unmatched. In DNA, the CDR3 is TGCGCCAGCACCGCCCGGTCCCCCCCAGGGGGCTCGATGGAAAAACTGTTTTTT. Residues: CASTARSPPGGSMEKLFF.

The rearrangement uses TRBV4-1 and TRBJ2-7; 8 bases match TRBD1. Germline V gene lookup returns CDR1 MGHRA and CDR2 YSYEKL. With V trimmed by 1 base and J by 7 bases, 9 bases remained unmatched. The CDR3 spans 15 residues. The CDR3 region has the DNA TGCGCCAGCAGCCAAGTAGGACAGGGAGATTGGGAGCAGTACTTC. Translation gives CASSQVGQGDWEQYF.

The chain couples TRBV9 to TRBJ2-3; 10 nucleotides line up with TRBD2. The ends lost 0 bases at V and 6 bases at J; junction bases unmatched: 19. Germline CDR1 and CDR2: SGDLS and YYNGEE. The CDR3 consists of 20 residues. The CDR3 here is CASSVGVTSGSMHSQDTQYF. The CDR3 DNA follows: TGTGCCAGCAGCGTAGGGGTGACTAGCGGGTCTATGCACTCACAGGATACGCAGTATTTT.

V is TRBV6-5 and J is TRBJ1-2; D not certain. Trimming shortened V by 4 bases and J by 5 bases, and 17 bases separated the two germline ends. The CDR3 is made up of 15 amino acids. CDR1 and CDR2 from the germline V gene are MNHEY and SVGAGI. The CDR3 DNA reads TGTGCCAGCAGTTCAAGGGAGGGCTCTCCTTATGGCTACACCTTC. It encodes CASSSREGSPYGYTF.

This chain links TRBV6-5 with TRBJ2-1; 13 bases fit TRBD2. This CDR3 has 14 amino acids. CDR1 is MNHEY and CDR2 is SVGAGI in the germline V gene. V was pared by 5 bases and J by 8 bases, with 3 bases of the junction left unmatched. The CDR3 DNA is TGTGCCAGCAGTCGACTAGCGGGGGGAGATGAGCAGTTCTTC. It yields the protein CASSRLAGGDEQFF.

This clone has more than one count but fewer than ten. V usage is TRBV9 and J usage is TRBJ2-7, with D possibly TRBD1 on 6 matching bases. Germline V gene sequence: CDR1 SGDLS, CDR2 YYNGEE. The germline V and J ends were trimmed by 0 bases and 5 bases, with 12 bases remaining between them. CDR3 length equals 14 residues. CDR3 in DNA: TGTGCCAGCAGCGTAGATCAGGGGTTGGACGAGCAGTACTTC. Amino acids: CASSVDQGLDEQYF. Together with reference TRBV9 and TRBJ2-7, the CDR3 gives the full variable domain: DSGVTQTPKHLITATGQRVTLRCSPRSGDLSVYWYQQSLDQGLQFLIQYYNGEERAKGNILERFSAQQFPDLHSELNLSSLELGDSALYFCASSVDQGLDEQYFGPGTRLTVT.

The chain is built from TRBV5-4 and TRBJ2-5; 9 bases match TRBD2. V was pared by 0 bases and J by 5 bases, with 5 bases of the junction left unmatched. The CDR3 sequence is 15 residues long. In germline, CDR1 is SGHNT, CDR2 YYREEE (reference sequence). CDR3 coding DNA: TGTGCCAGCAGCTTGGGTCTAGCGGGGTGGGAGACCCAGTACTTC. Its translation is CASSLGLAGWETQYF.

V gene TRBV30 combines with J gene TRBJ1-2, with TRBD1 identical over 8 bases. CDR1 is GTSNPN, CDR2 SVGIG, per germline (reference sequence). This CDR3 has 11 residues. With 6 bases clipped from V and 8 bases from J, the junction kept 5 bases outside the gene matches. This chain's CDR3 is CACNSGGGYTF. CDR3 nucleotides: TGTGCCTGTAACTCAGGGGGCGGCTACACCTTC.